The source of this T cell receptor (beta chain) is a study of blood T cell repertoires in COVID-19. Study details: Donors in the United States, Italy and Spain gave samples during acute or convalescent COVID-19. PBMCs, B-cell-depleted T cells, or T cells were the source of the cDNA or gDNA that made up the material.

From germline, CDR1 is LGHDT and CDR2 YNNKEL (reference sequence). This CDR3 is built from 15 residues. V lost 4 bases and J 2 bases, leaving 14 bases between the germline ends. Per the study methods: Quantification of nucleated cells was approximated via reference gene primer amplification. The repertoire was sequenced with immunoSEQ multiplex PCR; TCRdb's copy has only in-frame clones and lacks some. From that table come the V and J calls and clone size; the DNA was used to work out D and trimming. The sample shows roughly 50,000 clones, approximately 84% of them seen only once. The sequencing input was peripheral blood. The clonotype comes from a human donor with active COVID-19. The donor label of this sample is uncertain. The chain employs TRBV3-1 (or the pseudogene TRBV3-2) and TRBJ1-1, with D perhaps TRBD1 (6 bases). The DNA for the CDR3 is TGTGCCAGCAGCCGCAAACAACAGGGAAACACTGAAGCTTTCTTT. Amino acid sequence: CASSRKQQGNTEAFF.